The 23 T cell receptor beta chains below were found in one sample sequenced in a study of radiation and T cells in renal cell carcinoma. Time point given: baseline pretreatment blood. Specified treatment: 15 Gy SBRT to primary tumor, nephrectomy 4 weeks later. The method was immunoSEQ multiplex PCR; TCRdb's version includes in-frame clones alone and lacks a portion of them. This table holds 150,000 or so clones, more than 70% found once. Sequenced here: blood, sampled from a patient whose treatment included radiotherapy and nephrectomy. Every receptor here comes from a woman aged 45-65 years with renal cell carcinoma.

This clone occurred a few times. The CDR3 reads CASSLAGVGTDTQYF. CDR3 coding DNA: TGTGCCAGCAGTTTAGCGGGGGTTGGCACAGATACGCAGTATTTT. The chain is built from TRBV2 and TRBJ2-3; 9 nucleotides agree with TRBD2. Germline CDR1 reads SNHLY; CDR2 reads FYNNEI. CDR3 length equals 15 residues. The V segment lost 5 bases and the J segment 1 base; nucleotides outside the gene matches: 4.

The V and J genes are TRBV10-1 and TRBJ2-2, with D possibly matching TRBD1 (6 bases). Germline lookup yields CDR1 WNHNN and CDR2 SYGVQD (reference sequence). The CDR3 consists of 16 residues. In DNA form, the CDR3 reads TGCCCTCGGGGCAAACAGGGAAAAGAGGGCACCGGGGAGCTGTTTTTT. It translates to CPRGKQGKEGTGELFF.

This clone was counted a single time. The gene calls are TRBV19 and TRBJ2-1, with 13 bases identical to TRBD2. The CDR3 is 19 amino acids. With V trimmed by 5 bases and J by 3 bases, 13 bases remained unmatched. Germline lookup yields CDR1 LNHDA and CDR2 SQIVND (reference sequence). The CDR3 here is CASSPSSLTSGGLYNEQFF. CDR3 bases: TGTGCCAGTAGTCCAAGCTCCCTGACTAGCGGGGGGCTCTACAATGAGCAGTTCTTC.

V gene TRBV4-1 combines with J gene TRBJ1-1, with a tentative D call TRBD1 (5 bases). Trimming left V 0 bases short and J 7 bases short, with 9 bases between. CDR3 length equals 13 residues. Germline lookup yields CDR1 MGHRA and CDR2 YSYEKL. As DNA, the CDR3 is TGCGCCAGCAGCCAAGATCGGGGCGGTGAAGCTTTCTTT. Its protein product is CASSQDRGGEAFF.

This chain uses TRBV10-3 with TRBJ2-3; D is unresolved. Per germline, CDR1 ENHRY and CDR2 SYGVKD. CDR3 length equals 12 residues. V lost 3 bases and J 5 bases, leaving 6 bases between the germline ends. The DNA for the CDR3 is TGTGCCATCAGTGAATGGAGAGATACGCAGTATTTT. This translates into CAISEWRDTQYF.

This clone was observed once. The chain uses TRBV6-1 and TRBJ1-4; D not resolved. CDR1 is MNHNS, CDR2 SASEGT, per germline. V was cut by 7 bases and J by 7 bases, with 13 bases left in between. The CDR3 extends over 13 amino acids. The CDR3 DNA reads TGTGCCAGCAAGGGCATCCGGGGTGAAAAACTGTTTTTT. This gives the protein CASKGIRGEKLFF.

The V gene is TRBV28, the J gene TRBJ1-5; D call uncertain. Between the trimmed V and J ends, which lost 7 bases and 0 bases, there was a span of 4 bases. From germline, CDR1 is MDHEN and CDR2 SYDVKM. This CDR3 has 12 amino acids. The CDR3 coding sequence is TGTGCCAGCAAAGTTAGCAATCAGCCCCAGCATTTT. Translated, it gives CASKVSNQPQHF.

V gene TRBV23-1 combines with J gene TRBJ2-5; possibly TRBD2 for D (5 bases). TRBV23-1 is assigned to the ORF class and has an uncertain function. The CDR3 covers 15 residues. The V end lost 0 bases, the J end lost 0 bases, and 8 bases lay between the germline ends. The CDR3 DNA sequence: TGCGCCAGCAGTCAATCGTGGAGGAACCAAGAGACCCAGTACTTC. Translation: CASSQSWRNQETQYF.

This clone has only one observation. The V gene is TRBV12-2, the J gene TRBJ1-3. TRBV12-2 is a pseudogene segment. This CDR3 is 20 amino acids long. Here the CDR3 reads CASRLARDFPFGDGRNTIYF. The CDR3, as DNA: TGTGCAAGTCGCTTAGCTCGAGATTTTCCTTTCGGCGATGGAAGAAACACCATATATTTT.

The CDR3 sequence is CASSPSVTEAFF. Here the CDR3 DNA reads TGTGCCAGCAGCCCCTCCGTAACTGAAGCTTTCTTT. This chain links TRBV7-9 with TRBJ1-1; D gene ambiguous. V lost 5 bases to trimming and J lost 5 bases, with 9 bases between them. The CDR3 contains 12 residues. CDR1 and CDR2 (germline): SEHNR, FQNEAQ (reference sequence).

The chain links TRBV19 to TRBJ1-4; D is uncertain. This CDR3 comprises 17 residues. Deletions cut 6 bases from V and 8 bases from J, with 25 bases between. CDR1 is LNHDA, CDR2 SQIVND, per germline (reference sequence). The CDR3 spells CASSKTSLTGMTEKLFF. The CDR3 DNA reads TGTGCCAGTAGCAAAACTTCCCTAACGGGGATGACCGAAAAACTGTTTTTT.

This chain uses TRBV18 with TRBJ1-4; TRBD1 might be the D (5 bases). Germline assignment: CDR1 KGHSH and CDR2 LQKENI. Trimming pared 4 bases from V and 5 bases from J, leaving 11 bases between. There are 14 residues in the CDR3. Written as DNA, the CDR3 is TGTGCCAGCTCACACGGGGCGGCAAATGAAAAACTGTTTTTT. Translated, it gives CASSHGAANEKLFF.

The J gene is TRBJ2-3, the V gene TRBV7-3; D gene unclear. V gave up 1 base and J gave up 3 bases, with 14 bases separating them. Per germline, CDR1 SGHTA and CDR2 FQGTGA. This CDR3 is 16 amino acids long. The CDR3 spells CASSLIGSRTTDTQYF. The CDR3 DNA reads TGTGCCAGCAGCTTAATAGGGTCCAGAACTACAGATACGCAGTATTTT.

The genes are TRBV29-1 and TRBJ1-1; D ambiguous. V was clipped by 4 bases and J by 5 bases, with 17 bases between them. The CDR3 runs 14 residues. The germline gives CDR1 SQVTM, CDR2 ANQGSEA. DNA of the CDR3: TGCAGCGTTGTTATTAGGTCCCCGAGGACTGAAGCTTTCTTT. Amino acid sequence: CSVVIRSPRTEAFF.

CDR3 nucleotide sequence: TGTGCCAGCAGCCCCTTAAGTGGGATGGGGACCAAAAACATTCAGTACTTC. Translating gives CASSPLSGMGTKNIQYF. The chain links TRBV5-6 to TRBJ2-4; no reliable D call. Germline-derived CDR1 and CDR2 are SGHDT and YYEEEE. V dropped 4 bases and J dropped 2 bases, with 19 bases sitting between them. The CDR3 totals 17 residues.

The sample holds one count of this clone. Different DNA sequences within this sample yield the same CDR3. The chain joins TRBV6-5 to TRBJ2-7; tentatively, D is TRBD2 (5 bases). The V and J ends lost 2 bases and 1 base respectively, with 6 bases between them. Germline V gives CDR1 MNHEY, CDR2 SVGAGI. The CDR3 has 13 residues. For the CDR3, the DNA is TGTGCCAGCAGTTACGGAGGATCCTACGAGCAGTACTTC. Translated, it gives CASSYGGSYEQYF.

The chain combines TRBV27 with TRBJ2-1; the D is unclear. Trimming took off 6 bases at V and 0 bases at J, with 9 bases between the two ends. CDR3 length equals 14 residues. The germline gives CDR1 MNHEY, CDR2 SMNVEV (reference sequence). CDR3: CASSGASSYNEQFF. CDR3 DNA: TGTGCCAGCAGCGGCGCTAGCTCCTACAATGAGCAGTTCTTC.

The chain employs TRBV5-1 and TRBJ1-5, with 11 bases fitting TRBD1. Germline values: CDR1 SGHRS, CDR2 YFSETQ. CDR3 size: 16 residues. Unmatched junction bases numbered 6, after V lost 4 bases and J lost 3 bases. The CDR3 sequence is CASSEGTGGDNQPQHF. The CDR3, as DNA: TGCGCCAGCAGCGAGGGGACAGGGGGAGACAATCAGCCCCAGCATTTT.

This clone has only a few counts. This sample also contains other DNA sequences that code for the same CDR3. Written as DNA, the CDR3 is TGTGCCAGTAGAAACAGGGGGAACACTGAAGCTTTCTTT. As protein: CASRNRGNTEAFF. J is TRBJ1-1 and V is TRBV19; TRBD1 aligns across 7 bases. In germline, CDR1 is LNHDA, CDR2 SQIVND (reference sequence). Trimming at V came to 6 bases and at J to 1 base, leaving 2 bases not matched to a gene. The CDR3 consists of 13 residues.

The chain employs TRBV10-3 and TRBJ1-1, with TRBD1 matching 7 bases. Per the germline V gene, CDR1 is ENHRY and CDR2 is SYGVKD. The trim removed 7 bases at V and 0 bases at J, leaving 5 bases unmatched. This CDR3 comprises 14 residues. The CDR3 is CAIKTGALNTEAFF. CDR3 DNA: TGTGCCATCAAAACAGGGGCTTTGAACACTGAAGCTTTCTTT.

The chain employs TRBV15 and TRBJ1-4; D may be TRBD1 (5 bases). CDR3 length: 16 residues. The germline V and J ends were trimmed by 0 bases and 4 bases, with 12 bases remaining between them. The germline CDR1 and CDR2 sequences are LNHNV and YYDKDF (reference sequence). This chain's CDR3 is CATSRDRGANNEKLFF. CDR3 coding DNA: TGTGCCACCAGCAGAGATCGAGGGGCCAATAATGAAAAACTGTTTTTT.

The chain employs TRBV5-4 and TRBJ2-1; D is possibly TRBD2 (6 bases). Per the germline V gene, CDR1 is SGHNT and CDR2 is YYREEE (reference sequence). CDR3 size: 16 residues. V shed 0 bases and J shed 0 bases, with 10 bases lying between them. CDR3 DNA sequence: TGTGCCAGCAGCTTGGCGGGGGTGAGCTCCTACAATGAGCAGTTCTTC. Translation gives CASSLAGVSSYNEQFF. The full variable domain, rest sourced from reference TRBV5-4 and TRBJ2-1, is ETGVTQSPTHLIKTRGQQVTLRCSSQSGHNTVSWYQQALGQGPQFIFQYYREEENGRGNFPPRFSGLQFPNYSSELNVNALELDDSALYLCASSLAGVSSYNEQFFGPGTRLTVL.

The V and J genes are TRBV7-2 and TRBJ1-1; D gene unclear. The V end lost 2 bases, the J end lost 3 bases, and 10 bases lay between the germline ends. Germline values: CDR1 SGHTA, CDR2 FQGNSA. The CDR3 covers 14 residues. DNA of the CDR3: TGTGCCAGCAGCTTATTGCCGGAGGACACTGAAGCTTTCTTT. Translation gives CASSLLPEDTEAFF.